This T cell receptor (beta chain) stems from a study of Ad26.COV2.S vaccination and SARS-CoV-2 variants. Study conclusions and caveats: The study found similar non-spike TCR breadth in vaccine and placebo recipients.

Sample treatment: some 20 received Ad26.COV2.S at low or high dose, single or two shots; about 5 received placebo; per-sample allocation not given. Sampling occurred on day 63 after the first vaccine or placebo injection. With respect to this clone: Antigen: not known. This CDR3 is also generated by other DNA sequences in the sample.

Using immunoSEQ multiplex PCR, the repertoire was profiled, and TCRdb retains in-frame clones only, with some absent. The data hold 350,000 to 500,000 clones, with 90% observed a single time. CDR3 length: 15 residues. V lost 0 bases and J lost 7, with 14 bases in between. Germline V lookup: CDR1 SGHRS, CDR2 YFSETQ. The chain has TRBV5-1 and TRBJ2-1, with TRBD2 as a possible D gene (5 bases). This receptor was identified in a person between 18 and 59 years old who received the Ad26.COV2.S COVID-19 vaccine or a placebo. Sequencing used peripheral blood, obtained in a trial of Ad26.COV2.S vaccine versus placebo. The CDR3 DNA is TGCGCCAGCAGCTTGGCCGTAGGTCCGGGGAATGAGCAGTTCTTC. Its translation is CASSLAVGPGNEQFF.